The next 20 T cell receptor beta chains were all read from a single sample in a study of blood T cell repertoires in COVID-19. Produced via immunoSEQ multiplex PCR; TCRdb's table is partial and in-frame only. The data contain 150,000 to 180,000 clones, about 80% of them singletons. Source material: peripheral blood. The receptors originated from an older woman with COVID-19, enrolled during active disease.

V gene TRBV4-2 combines with J gene TRBJ2-7; 14 nucleotides align to TRBD2. Germline assignment: CDR1 LGHNA and CDR2 YNFKEQ. The CDR3 spans 16 residues. The V gene end was trimmed by 4 bases and the J gene end by 5 bases; junction bases not matched to a gene: 7. CDR3 bases: TGTGCCAGCAGCCTTGGACTAGCGGGAGGTTTACACGAGCAGTACTTC. As protein: CASSLGLAGGLHEQYF.

The chain uses TRBV19 and TRBJ1-5, with 7 bases lining up with TRBD1. Germline V gene data show CDR1 as LNHDA and CDR2 as SQIVND (reference sequence). CDR3 size: 14 residues. J was trimmed by 7 bases and V by 3 bases; bases with no gene match: 6. CDR3 in amino acids: CASSIQAGGQPQHF. The CDR3 region has the DNA TGTGCCAGTAGTATCCAGGCAGGGGGACAGCCCCAGCATTTT.

The chain employs TRBV5-4 and TRBJ2-1; D is unclear. The germline gives CDR1 SGHNT, CDR2 YYREEE (reference sequence). V was clipped by 0 bases and J by 6 bases, with 10 bases between them. The CDR3 length is 14 residues. CDR3 bases: TGTGCCAGCAGCTTGGATCCCCAGCGCAATGAGCAGTTCTTC. Amino acids: CASSLDPQRNEQFF.

This chain uses TRBV5-1 with TRBJ2-1; a possible D gene is TRBD1 (5 bases). Looked up from germline, CDR1 is SGHRS and CDR2 is YFSETQ. The CDR3 is made up of 13 amino acids. The V end was cut by 8 bases, the J end by 7 bases, with 16 bases between. The chain's CDR3 is CASSQTAINEQFF. The CDR3 DNA reads as TGCGCCAGTTCGCAGACAGCTATTAATGAGCAGTTCTTC.

The rearrangement links TRBV6-5 to TRBJ2-3; no firm D call. Germline V CDR1 and CDR2: MNHEY, SVGAGI. V was trimmed by 7 bases and J by 4 bases, leaving 15 bases between them. CDR3 length: 14 amino acids. The CDR3 is CASTKPGLPDTQYF. The CDR3 bases are TGTGCCAGCACCAAACCCGGTTTACCAGATACGCAGTATTTT.

V is TRBV15 and J is TRBJ2-5, with D hard to call. The germline V gene encodes CDR1 LNHNV and CDR2 YYDKDF (reference sequence). This CDR3 is 14 amino acids long. V lost 2 bases and J 2 bases, leaving 9 bases between the germline ends. The CDR3 DNA reads as TGTGCCACCAGCAGACTTACAGCTCAAGAGACCCAGTACTTC. Its protein is CATSRLTAQETQYF. Complete variable domain (other parts from reference TRBV15 and TRBJ2-5): DAMVIQNPRYQVTQFGKPVTLSCSQTLNHNVMYWYQQKSSQAPKLLFHYYDKDFNNEADTPDNFQSRRPNTSFCFLDIRSPGLGDTAMYLCATSRLTAQETQYFGPGTRLLVL.

The V and J genes are TRBV14 and TRBJ2-7, with TRBD2 identical over 7 bases. The CDR3 covers 14 residues. V was pared by 1 base and J by 3 bases, with 3 bases of the junction left unmatched. Germline V gene lookup returns CDR1 SGHDN and CDR2 FVKESK. The CDR3 region is CASSQGDYNYEQYF. The CDR3 DNA sequence: TGTGCCAGCAGCCAAGGGGACTATAACTACGAGCAGTACTTC.

The chain joins TRBV2 to TRBJ1-1; no definite D call. CDR3 length equals 13 residues. Germline V CDR1 and CDR2: SNHLY, FYNNEI. V was pared by 6 bases and J by 7 bases, with 15 bases between. CDR3 region: CASRDFGVGEAFF. The DNA of the CDR3 is TGTGCCAGCAGGGACTTTGGGGTTGGTGAAGCTTTCTTT.

This chain connects TRBV18 to TRBJ1-3, with D perhaps matching TRBD1 (5 bases). Germline V gene lookup returns CDR1 KGHSH and CDR2 LQKENI. V gave up 1 base and J gave up 0 bases, with 13 bases separating them. The CDR3 has 17 residues. CDR3 in amino acids: CASSPLLRTNSGNTIYF. The CDR3 bases are TGTGCCAGCTCACCACTACTCAGGACAAACTCTGGAAACACCATATATTTT.

V gene TRBV7-3 combines with J gene TRBJ1-1, with 7 bases lining up with TRBD1. In germline, CDR1 is SGHTA, CDR2 FQGTGA. The CDR3 is 12 amino acids. The V and J ends lost 8 bases and 1 base, in that order; junction bases with no gene match: 1. The CDR3 loop reads CASGTANTEAFF. The CDR3 nucleotides read TGTGCCAGCGGGACAGCGAACACTGAAGCTTTCTTT.

This clone has just a few counts. The genes are TRBV3-1 (or the pseudogene TRBV3-2) and TRBJ1-2; unclear D gene. V was clipped by 1 base and J by 7 bases, with 13 bases between them. Germline CDR1 LGHDT, CDR2 YNNKEL (reference sequence). The length of the CDR3 is 14 residues. CDR3 nucleotides: TGTGCCAGCAGCCAAGCCGGGAGTGGCTCTGGCTACACCTTC. It specifies CASSQAGSGSGYTF.

This rearrangement joins TRBV7-9 to TRBJ1-4, with no clear D. V gave up 3 bases and J gave up 7 bases, with 12 bases separating them. The germline V gene has CDR1 SEHNR and CDR2 FQNEAQ (reference sequence). The CDR3 loop spans 14 amino acids. The CDR3 spells CASSFSAESEKLFF. The CDR3 DNA follows: TGTGCCAGCAGCTTTTCCGCGGAGAGTGAAAAACTGTTTTTT. Full variable domain (rest looked up from reference TRBV7-9 and TRBJ1-4): DTGVSQNPRHKITKRGQNVTFRCDPISEHNRLYWYRQTLGQGPEFLTYFQNEAQLEKSRLLSDRFSAERPKGSFSTLEIQRTEQGDSAMYLCASSFSAESEKLFFGSGTQLSVL.

Notes on this clone: The identical CDR3 is also encoded by other nucleotide sequences in the sample. The genes are TRBV4-1 and TRBJ1-2, with D uncertain. CDR1 is MGHRA, CDR2 YSYEKL, per germline. The CDR3 runs to 16 residues. The germline V and J ends were trimmed by 5 bases and 1 base, with 17 bases remaining between them. The CDR3 sequence is CASSEIQRGGNYGYTF. The DNA of the CDR3 is TGCGCCAGCAGCGAAATCCAGCGAGGCGGTAACTATGGCTACACCTTC.

This clone was seen a few times. This chain uses TRBV27 with TRBJ1-5; no clear D. The CDR3 runs 13 residues. V lost 5 bases and J 3 bases, leaving 8 bases between the germline ends. CDR1 and CDR2 from the germline V gene are MNHEY and SMNVEV (reference sequence). This CDR3 is CASSTQLNQPQHF. In DNA form, the CDR3 reads TGTGCCAGCAGTACACAGCTCAATCAGCCCCAGCATTTT.

The chain joins TRBV5-6 to TRBJ1-3; no clear D. The CDR3 covers 17 residues. Germline lookup yields CDR1 SGHDT and CDR2 YYEEEE. The V end was cut by 0 bases, the J end by 0 bases, with 13 bases between. Written as DNA, the CDR3 is TGTGCCAGCAGCTTGGGGGAGACAAGACTCTCTGGAAACACCATATATTTT. The encoded protein is CASSLGETRLSGNTIYF.

J is TRBJ1-1 and V is TRBV29-1; D remains unclear. The CDR3 has 12 residues. The V gene's germline CDR1 is SQVTM and CDR2 ANQGSEA. V lost 2 bases and J 0 bases, leaving 4 bases between the germline ends. CDR3 nucleotides: TGCAGCGTTGAAAGCCTGAACACTGAAGCTTTCTTT. Protein: CSVESLNTEAFF.

As to this clone: One end of the junction does not line up with germline, which may come from a read error. This chain joins TRBV6-5 and TRBJ1-3, with D possibly being TRBD1 (5 bases). The CDR3 loop spans 15 amino acids. The germline gives CDR1 MNHEY, CDR2 SVGAGI. Here the CDR3 reads CASRYSFDSGDTIYF. In nucleotides, the CDR3 is TGTGCCAGCAGATACTCCTTTGACTCGGGGGACACCATATATTTT.

This clone was counted a few times. The rearrangement uses TRBV13 and TRBJ1-3; TRBD1 aligns across 10 bases. With V trimmed by 2 bases and J by 0 bases, 7 bases remained unmatched. Germline assignment: CDR1 PRHDT and CDR2 FYEKMQ (reference sequence). CDR3 length: 18 residues. The CDR3 nucleotides are TGTGCCAGCAGCTTACGGCCGGGACAGGGGTCCTCTGGAAACACCATATATTTT. Translated, it gives CASSLRPGQGSSGNTIYF.

The chain employs TRBV14 and TRBJ1-2; TRBD1 is a possible D gene (6 bases). V shed 4 bases and J shed 8 bases, with 20 bases lying between them. The CDR3 is 15 amino acids. The germline gives CDR1 SGHDN, CDR2 FVKESK. The CDR3 nucleotides read TGTGCCAGCAGCCCAGACTGGGCAGACAGGAGGGGCTACACCTTC. Amino acids: CASSPDWADRRGYTF.

This clone was seen ten or more times. The V gene is TRBV6-5, the J gene TRBJ1-6, with a weak D call TRBD1 (5 bases). The CDR3 has 15 residues. Trimming took 3 bases from V and 8 from J, leaving 14 bases between them. Germline V gene sequence: CDR1 MNHEY, CDR2 SVGAGI. The CDR3 region is CASSYTWGFDSPLHF. As DNA, the CDR3 is TGTGCCAGCAGTTATACATGGGGCTTTGATTCACCCCTCCACTTT.